Following are 11 T cell receptor beta chains from one sample sequenced in a study of blood T cell repertoires in COVID-19. TCRdb keeps only in-frame clones here, not all; method: immunoSEQ multiplex PCR. The sample has over 100,000 clones, just under 90% seen once. The sequenced sample consisted of peripheral blood. The receptors shown here come from a human donor in a cohort sampled during active COVID-19.

V and J are TRBV6-2 or TRBV6-3 and TRBJ1-2; no definite D call. This CDR3 contains 18 residues. The germline gives CDR1 MNHEY, CDR2 SVGEGT. V lost 0 bases to trimming and J lost 2 bases, with 19 bases between them. This chain's CDR3 is CASSYSTPQPDKNYGYTF. DNA for the CDR3: TGTGCCAGCAGTTACTCGACACCCCAGCCGGATAAGAACTATGGCTACACCTTC.

This sequence joins TRBV19 and TRBJ1-2; a possible D gene is TRBD1 (5 bases). The V and J ends lost 2 bases and 3 bases respectively, with 7 bases between them. Germline CDR1 reads LNHDA; CDR2 reads SQIVND (reference sequence). CDR3 length: 13 residues. As DNA, the CDR3 is TGTGCCAGTAGTATATCGGGGGACTATGGCTACACCTTC. Translated, it gives CASSISGDYGYTF.

This chain uses TRBV7-9 with TRBJ2-1, with TRBD1 as a possible D gene (6 bases). The V end was cut by 1 base, the J end by 7 bases, with 14 bases between. The CDR3 extends over 15 amino acids. Per germline, CDR1 SEHNR and CDR2 FQNEAQ (reference sequence). DNA for the CDR3: TGTGCCAGCAGCTTAGGATTTCGTAGGGGGAATGAGCAGTTCTTC. It is translated as CASSLGFRRGNEQFF.

V is TRBV5-4 and J is TRBJ2-3; 9 nucleotides agree with TRBD2. CDR3 size: 17 residues. V was clipped by 0 bases and J by 1 base; unmatched bases: 6. CDR1 and CDR2 from the germline V gene are SGHNT and YYREEE (reference sequence). The CDR3 loop is CASSLVGTSLGTDTQYF. Here the CDR3 DNA reads TGTGCCAGCAGCTTGGTGGGGACTAGCTTAGGCACAGATACGCAGTATTTT. The variable domain in full, completed from reference TRBV5-4 and TRBJ2-3, reads ETGVTQSPTHLIKTRGQQVTLRCSSQSGHNTVSWYQQALGQGPQFIFQYYREEENGRGNFPPRFSGLQFPNYSSELNVNALELDDSALYLCASSLVGTSLGTDTQYFGPGTRLTVL.

J is TRBJ2-3 and V is TRBV4-2; no reliable D call. The V and J ends lost 0 bases and 4 bases respectively, with 5 bases between them. Looked up from germline, CDR1 is LGHNA and CDR2 is YNFKEQ. CDR3 length equals 13 residues. CDR3 sequence reads: CASSQDSADTQYF. CDR3 sequence (DNA): TGTGCCAGCAGCCAAGATTCGGCAGATACGCAGTATTTT.

CDR3 DNA sequence: TGTGCCAGCACCGGGACAGGGACGTGGAGGGAGCGGGGGGCTAGCACAGATACGCAGTATTTT. Amino acids: CASTGTGTWRERGASTDTQYF. This chain links TRBV2 with TRBJ2-3, with D perhaps matching TRBD1 or TRBD2 (9 bases each). With 7 bases removed from V and 0 bases from J, the gap between germline ends came to 32 bases. CDR1 SNHLY and CDR2 FYNNEI come from the germline V gene. This CDR3 spans 21 amino acids.

The chain links TRBV5-1 to TRBJ2-7; a possible D gene is TRBD2 (6 bases). The CDR3 totals 15 residues. In germline, CDR1 is SGHRS, CDR2 YFSETQ. V shed 0 bases and J shed 6 bases, with 16 bases lying between them. CDR3 sequence: CASSLAYGGSGEQYF. CDR3 nucleotide sequence: TGCGCCAGCAGCTTGGCTTACGGGGGATCGGGCGAGCAGTACTTC.

The chain couples TRBV9 to TRBJ2-1; TRBD2 matches at 7 bases. V lost 7 bases to trimming and J lost 4 bases; unmatched junction nucleotides: 8. Germline V lookup: CDR1 SGDLS, CDR2 YYNGEE. The CDR3 loop spans 14 amino acids. CDR3 loop: CASHPGDYYNEQFF. In DNA form, the CDR3 reads TGTGCCAGCCACCCGGGGGACTATTACAATGAGCAGTTCTTC.

V gene TRBV9 combines with J gene TRBJ2-5; 9 bases match TRBD2. Trimming at V came to 0 bases and at J to 8 bases, leaving 11 bases not matched to a gene. Germline V CDR1 and CDR2: SGDLS, YYNGEE. CDR3 length: 16 amino acids. The CDR3 loop is CASSVEASGIWDTQYF. The CDR3, as DNA: TGTGCCAGCAGCGTAGAGGCTAGCGGGATTTGGGATACCCAGTACTTC.

This sequence joins TRBV7-2 and TRBJ2-3; 9 bases fit TRBD2. Trimming cost V 5 bases and J 2 bases; bases outside gene matches: 5. Germline CDR1 SGHTA, CDR2 FQGNSA. This CDR3 is built from 15 residues. The CDR3 sequence is CASSPLAGITDTQYF. The DNA for the CDR3 is TGTGCCAGCAGCCCCCTAGCGGGGATCACAGATACGCAGTATTTT.

CDR3 protein: CASRSPTGSYEQYF. DNA of the CDR3: TGTGCCAGCAGGAGCCCGACAGGCTCCTACGAGCAGTACTTC. The V and J genes are TRBV28 and TRBJ2-7; the D gene is possibly TRBD1 (6 bases). Germline CDR1 reads MDHEN; CDR2 reads SYDVKM. Trimming took off 6 bases at V and 0 bases at J, with 12 bases between the two ends. The CDR3 runs 14 residues.